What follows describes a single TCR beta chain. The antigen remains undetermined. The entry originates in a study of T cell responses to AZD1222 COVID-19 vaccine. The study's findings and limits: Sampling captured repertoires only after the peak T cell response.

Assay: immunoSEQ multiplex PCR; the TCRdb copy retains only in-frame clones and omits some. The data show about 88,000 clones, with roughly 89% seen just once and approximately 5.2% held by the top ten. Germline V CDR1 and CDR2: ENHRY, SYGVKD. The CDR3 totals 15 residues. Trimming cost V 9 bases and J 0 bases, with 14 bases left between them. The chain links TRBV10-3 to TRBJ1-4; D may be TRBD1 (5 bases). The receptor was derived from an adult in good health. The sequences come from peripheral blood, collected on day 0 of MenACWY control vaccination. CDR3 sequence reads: CAIRGTGATNEKLFF. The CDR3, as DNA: TGTGCCATAAGAGGTACGGGGGCAACTAATGAAAAACTGTTTTTT.